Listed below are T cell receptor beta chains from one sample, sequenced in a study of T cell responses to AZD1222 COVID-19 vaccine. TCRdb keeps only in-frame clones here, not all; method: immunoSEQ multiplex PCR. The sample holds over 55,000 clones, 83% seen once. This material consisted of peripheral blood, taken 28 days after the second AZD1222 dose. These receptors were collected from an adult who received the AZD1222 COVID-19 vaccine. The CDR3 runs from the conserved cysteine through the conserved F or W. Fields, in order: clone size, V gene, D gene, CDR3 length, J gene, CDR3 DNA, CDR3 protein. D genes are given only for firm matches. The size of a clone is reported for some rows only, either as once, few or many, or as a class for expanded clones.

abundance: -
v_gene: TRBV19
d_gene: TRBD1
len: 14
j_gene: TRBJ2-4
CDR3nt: TGTGCCAGCCATTCCGGACAGGCGCTTAACATTCAGTACTTC
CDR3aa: CASHSGQALNIQYF

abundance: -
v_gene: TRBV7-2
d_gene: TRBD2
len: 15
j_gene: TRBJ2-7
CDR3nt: TGTGCCAGCAGAGGGACTAGCGGGGGGAAGTACGAGCAGTACTTC
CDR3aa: CASRGTSGGKYEQYF

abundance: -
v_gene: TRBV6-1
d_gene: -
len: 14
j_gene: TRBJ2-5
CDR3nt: TGTGCCAGCAGTGAACAAGGGCCTGGGGAGACCCAGTACTTC
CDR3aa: CASSEQGPGETQYF

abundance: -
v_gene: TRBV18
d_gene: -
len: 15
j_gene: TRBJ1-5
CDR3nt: TGTGCCAGCTCACCACTAGGAGGGCACAATCAGCCCCAGCATTTT
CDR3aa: CASSPLGGHNQPQHF

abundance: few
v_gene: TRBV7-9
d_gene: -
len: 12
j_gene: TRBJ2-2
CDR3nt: TGTGCCAGCAGCTTAGATGTCGGGGAGCTGTTTTTT
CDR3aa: CASSLDVGELFF

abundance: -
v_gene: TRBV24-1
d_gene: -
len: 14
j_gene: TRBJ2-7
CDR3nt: TGTGCCACCAGTGAGGCAGGGAGCTCCTACGAGCAGTACTTC
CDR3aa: CATSEAGSSYEQYF

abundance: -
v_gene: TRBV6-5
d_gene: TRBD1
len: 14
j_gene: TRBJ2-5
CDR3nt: TGTGCCAGCAGTCTCGATGGGACAGCTGAGACCCAGTACTTC
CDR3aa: CASSLDGTAETQYF

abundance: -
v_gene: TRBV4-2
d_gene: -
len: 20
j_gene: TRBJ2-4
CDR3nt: TGTGCCAGCAGCCTCCAAGGTCCGATCGGGACAAATATAGCCAAAAACATTCAGTACTTC
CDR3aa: CASSLQGPIGTNIAKNIQYF

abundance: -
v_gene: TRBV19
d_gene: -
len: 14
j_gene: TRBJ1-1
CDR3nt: TGTGCCAGTAGTACACAGGGATTAGCCACTGAAGCTTTCTTT
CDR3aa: CASSTQGLATEAFF

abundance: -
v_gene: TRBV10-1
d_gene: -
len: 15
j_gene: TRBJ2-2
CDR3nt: TGCGCCAGCACCCGACAGGAGCTCCACACCGGGGAGCTGTTTTTT
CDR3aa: CASTRQELHTGELFF

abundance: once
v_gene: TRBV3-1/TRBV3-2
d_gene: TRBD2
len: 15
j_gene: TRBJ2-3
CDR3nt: TGTGCCAGCAGCCACGAGCGGGGGTGGGCAGATACGCAGTATTTT
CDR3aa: CASSHERGWADTQYF

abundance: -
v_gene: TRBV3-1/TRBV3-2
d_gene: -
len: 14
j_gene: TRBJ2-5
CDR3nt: TGTGCCAGCAGCCGTGGCGGTGGGGAAGAGACCCAGTACTTC
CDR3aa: CASSRGGGEETQYF

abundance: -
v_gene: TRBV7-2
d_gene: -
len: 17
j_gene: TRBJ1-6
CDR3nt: TGTGCCAGCAGCTTGGCAGGGGCGGGCGCCAATAATTCACCCCTCCACTTT
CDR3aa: CASSLAGAGANNSPLHF

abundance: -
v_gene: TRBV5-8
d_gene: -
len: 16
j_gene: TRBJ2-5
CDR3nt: TGTGCCAGCAGCTTGGACCGACCAGGGTCGGGAGAGACCCAGTACTTC
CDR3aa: CASSLDRPGSGETQYF

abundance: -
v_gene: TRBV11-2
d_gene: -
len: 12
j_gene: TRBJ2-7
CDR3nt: TGTGCCAGCAGCTTAGAGAGGGTCGAGCAGTACTTC
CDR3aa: CASSLERVEQYF

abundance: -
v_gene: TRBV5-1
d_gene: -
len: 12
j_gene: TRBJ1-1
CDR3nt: TGCGCCAGCAGCTTACCGGGCGACGAAGCTTTCTTT
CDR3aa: CASSLPGDEAFF

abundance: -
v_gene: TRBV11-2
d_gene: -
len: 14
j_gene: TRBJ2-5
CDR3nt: TGTGCCAGCAGCTTAATGGGCAGACAAGAGACCCAGTACTTC
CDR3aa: CASSLMGRQETQYF

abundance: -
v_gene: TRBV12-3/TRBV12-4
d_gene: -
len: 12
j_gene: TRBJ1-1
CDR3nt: TGTGCCAGCAGTTTCGATAGTGCGCGGGCTTTCTTT
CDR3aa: CASSFDSARAFF

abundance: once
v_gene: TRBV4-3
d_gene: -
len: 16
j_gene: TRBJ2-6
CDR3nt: TGCGCCAGCAGCCAAGAAGAGGGCTCTGGGGCCAACGTCCTGACTTTC
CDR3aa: CASSQEEGSGANVLTF

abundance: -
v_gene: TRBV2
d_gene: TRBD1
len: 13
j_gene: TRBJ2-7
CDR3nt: TGTGCCAGCACTGGGACAGGCCTCTACGAGCAGTACTTC
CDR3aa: CASTGTGLYEQYF

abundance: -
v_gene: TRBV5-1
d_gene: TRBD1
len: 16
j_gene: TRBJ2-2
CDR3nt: TGCGCCAGCAGCTTGGCCGAGGGGGCTGTTCGCGGGGAGCTGTTTTTT
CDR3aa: CASSLAEGAVRGELFF

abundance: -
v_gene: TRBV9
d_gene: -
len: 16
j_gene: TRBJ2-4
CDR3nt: TGTGCCAGCAGCGTAGAATCGCAGGCAGCCAAAAACATTCAGTACTTC
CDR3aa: CASSVESQAAKNIQYF

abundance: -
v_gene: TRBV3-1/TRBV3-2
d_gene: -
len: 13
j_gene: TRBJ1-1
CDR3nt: TGTGCCAGCAGCCACCGATACGGCACTGAAGCTTTCTTT
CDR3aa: CASSHRYGTEAFF

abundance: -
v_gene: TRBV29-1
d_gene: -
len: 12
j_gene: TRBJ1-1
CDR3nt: TGCAGCGTTGAAGAGGTTGGGGAGGAAGCTTTCTTT
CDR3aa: CSVEEVGEEAFF

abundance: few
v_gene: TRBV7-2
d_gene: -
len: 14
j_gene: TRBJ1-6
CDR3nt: TGTGCCAGCAGCTTAAATCGGGGTAATTCACCCCTCCACTTT
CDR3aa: CASSLNRGNSPLHF

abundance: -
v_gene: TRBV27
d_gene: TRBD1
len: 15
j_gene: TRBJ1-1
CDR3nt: TGTGCCAGCAGTTTATCGACAGGGAAGTCTTCCGAAGCTTTCTTT
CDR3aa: CASSLSTGKSSEAFF

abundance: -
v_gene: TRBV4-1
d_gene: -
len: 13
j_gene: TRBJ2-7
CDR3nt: TGCGCCAGCAGCCAAGATCGGGGTTACGAGCAGTACTTC
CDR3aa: CASSQDRGYEQYF

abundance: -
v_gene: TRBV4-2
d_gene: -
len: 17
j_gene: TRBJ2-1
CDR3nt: TGTGCCAGCAGCCAAGATGGGGGCAGTGGGACCTACAATGAGCAGTTCTTC
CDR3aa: CASSQDGGSGTYNEQFF

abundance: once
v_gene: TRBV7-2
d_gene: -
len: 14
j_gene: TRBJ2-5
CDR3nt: TGTGCCAGCAGCTCTGGGGGGGCGGGAGAGACCCAGTACTTC
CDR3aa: CASSSGGAGETQYF

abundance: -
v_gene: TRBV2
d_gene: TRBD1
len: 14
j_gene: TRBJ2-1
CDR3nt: TGTGCCAGCAGTTGGACAGGGTCCTACAATGAGCAGTTCTTC
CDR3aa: CASSWTGSYNEQFF

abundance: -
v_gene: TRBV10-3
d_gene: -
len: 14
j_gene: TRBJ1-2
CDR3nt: TGTGCCATCAGCCTCGACGGAGATAGCAGGGGCTACACCTTC
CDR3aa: CAISLDGDSRGYTF

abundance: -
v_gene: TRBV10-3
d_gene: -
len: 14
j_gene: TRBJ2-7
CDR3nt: TGTGCCATCAACGGCCTTCAGAGCTCCTACGAGCAGTACTTC
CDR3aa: CAINGLQSSYEQYF

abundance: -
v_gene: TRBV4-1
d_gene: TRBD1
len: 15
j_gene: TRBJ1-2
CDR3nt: TGCGCCAGCAGCGTAAGGGACAGATCCCCCTATGGCTACACCTTC
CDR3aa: CASSVRDRSPYGYTF

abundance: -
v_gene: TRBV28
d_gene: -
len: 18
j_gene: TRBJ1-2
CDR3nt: TGTGCCAGCAGCCTCACTCCATACACCGACAGGTCTGGCTATGGCTACACCTTC
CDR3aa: CASSLTPYTDRSGYGYTF

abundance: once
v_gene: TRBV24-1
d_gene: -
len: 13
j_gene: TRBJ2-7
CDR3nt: TGTGCCACCAGTGATGGGACTTCCTACGAGCAGTACTTC
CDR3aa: CATSDGTSYEQYF

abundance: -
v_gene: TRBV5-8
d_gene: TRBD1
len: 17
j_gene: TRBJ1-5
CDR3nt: TGTGCCAGCGGACCCGGGACAGGGGGCTTGAACAATCAGCCCCAGCATTTT
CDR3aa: CASGPGTGGLNNQPQHF

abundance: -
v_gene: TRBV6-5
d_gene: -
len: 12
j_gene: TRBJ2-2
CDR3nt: TGTGCCAGCAGTTACGGGTCCGGGGAGCTGTTTTTT
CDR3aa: CASSYGSGELFF

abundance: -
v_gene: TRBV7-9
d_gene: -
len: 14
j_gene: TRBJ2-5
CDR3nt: TGTGCCAGCAGCTCCCGAGCGAGTTGGGGGACCCAGTACTTC
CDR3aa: CASSSRASWGTQYF

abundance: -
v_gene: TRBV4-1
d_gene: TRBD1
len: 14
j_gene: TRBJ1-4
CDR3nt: TGCGCCAGCAGCCAGGACAGGGCCGGCGAAAAACTGTTTTTT
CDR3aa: CASSQDRAGEKLFF

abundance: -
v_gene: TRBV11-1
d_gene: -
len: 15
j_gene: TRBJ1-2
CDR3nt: TGTGCCAGCAGCTATATGACAGGCCGATGGGATGGCTACACCTTC
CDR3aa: CASSYMTGRWDGYTF

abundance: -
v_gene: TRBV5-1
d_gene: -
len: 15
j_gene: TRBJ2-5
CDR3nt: TGCGCCAGCAGCTTGGTGTTGGCGGGGCAAGAGACCCAGTACTTC
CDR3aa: CASSLVLAGQETQYF

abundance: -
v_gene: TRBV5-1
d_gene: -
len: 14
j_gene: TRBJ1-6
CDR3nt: TGCGCCAGCAGGGTCGGCTTAGAAGATTCACCCCTCCACTTT
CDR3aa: CASRVGLEDSPLHF

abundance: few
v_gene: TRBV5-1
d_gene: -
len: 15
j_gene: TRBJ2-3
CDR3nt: TGCGCCAGCAGCTGGACCCAATCCGGGGCAGATACGCAGTATTTT
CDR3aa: CASSWTQSGADTQYF

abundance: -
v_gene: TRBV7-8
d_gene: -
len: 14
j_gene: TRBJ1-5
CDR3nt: TGTGCCAGCAGCTTAGGGGGGAGGAATCAGCCCCAGCATTTT
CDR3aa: CASSLGGRNQPQHF

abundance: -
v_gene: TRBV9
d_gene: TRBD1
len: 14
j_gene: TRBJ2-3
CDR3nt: TGTGCCAGCAGCCCGGGACAGCAGTCAGATACGCAGTATTTT
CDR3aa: CASSPGQQSDTQYF

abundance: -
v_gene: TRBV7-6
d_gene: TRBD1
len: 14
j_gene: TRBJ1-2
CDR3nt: TGTGCCAGCAGCCCGGGACAGGGCCCCTATGGCTACACCTTC
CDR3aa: CASSPGQGPYGYTF

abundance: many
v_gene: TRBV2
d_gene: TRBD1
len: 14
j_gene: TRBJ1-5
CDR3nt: TGTGCCAGCCGGACAGGGCTTAGCAATCAGCCCCAGCATTTT
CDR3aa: CASRTGLSNQPQHF

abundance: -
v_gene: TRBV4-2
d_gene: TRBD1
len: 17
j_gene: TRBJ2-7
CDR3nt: TGTGCCAGCAGCCCAGAGGGGGCCAGTGGGAATCTCTACGAGCAGTACTTC
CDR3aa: CASSPEGASGNLYEQYF

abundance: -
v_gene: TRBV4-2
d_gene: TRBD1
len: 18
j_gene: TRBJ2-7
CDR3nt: TGTCCCCGCAGCCACCACGACTGGGGGACAGGCAAACCTTACGAGCAGTACTTC
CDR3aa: CPRSHHDWGTGKPYEQYF

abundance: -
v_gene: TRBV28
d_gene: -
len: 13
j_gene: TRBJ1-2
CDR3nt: TGTGCCAGCAGTTTGGGCAGGGGAGATGGCTACACCTTC
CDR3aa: CASSLGRGDGYTF

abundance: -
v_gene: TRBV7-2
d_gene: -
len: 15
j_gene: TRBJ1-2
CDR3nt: TGTGCCAGCAGCTTAGAGGTCAGGGTGGCCTATGGCTACACCTTC
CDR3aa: CASSLEVRVAYGYTF

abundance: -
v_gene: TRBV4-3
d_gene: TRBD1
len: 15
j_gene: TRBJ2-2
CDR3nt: TGCGCCAGCAGCAGGACAGGGGGCAACACCGGGGAGCTGTTTTTT
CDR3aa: CASSRTGGNTGELFF

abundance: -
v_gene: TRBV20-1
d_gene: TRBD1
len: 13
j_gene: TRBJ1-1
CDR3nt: TGCAGTGCTAGTGACAGGGTAAACACTGAAGCTTTCTTT
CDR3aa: CSASDRVNTEAFF

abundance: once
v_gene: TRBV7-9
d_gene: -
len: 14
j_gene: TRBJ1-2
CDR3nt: TGTGCCAGCAGCTTACGGAAAGGGACTAACGGCTACACCTTC
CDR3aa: CASSLRKGTNGYTF

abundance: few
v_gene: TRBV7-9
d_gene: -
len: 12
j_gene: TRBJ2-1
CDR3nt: TGTGCCAGCAGCCCGGGCCGCAATGAGCAGTTCTTC
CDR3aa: CASSPGRNEQFF

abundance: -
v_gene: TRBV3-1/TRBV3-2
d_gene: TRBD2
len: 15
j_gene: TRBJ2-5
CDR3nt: TGTGCCAGCAGCCAAGGTTCGGCGGGGGGGCTGTCCCAGTACTTC
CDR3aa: CASSQGSAGGLSQYF

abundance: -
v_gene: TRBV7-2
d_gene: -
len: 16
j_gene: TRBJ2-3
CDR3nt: TGTGCCAGCAGGTGGAGGGCAGAGATGATCACAGATACGCAGTATTTT
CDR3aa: CASRWRAEMITDTQYF

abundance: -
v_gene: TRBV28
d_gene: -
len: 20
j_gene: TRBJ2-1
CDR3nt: TGTGCCAGCAGTTTAAACCCCAGCCAGGGTAGGGGAGCCTCCTACAATGAGCAGTTCTTC
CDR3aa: CASSLNPSQGRGASYNEQFF

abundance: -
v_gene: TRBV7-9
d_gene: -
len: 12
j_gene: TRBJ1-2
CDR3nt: TGTGCCAGCAGCTTAGGGGGCGGTGGCTACACCTTC
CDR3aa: CASSLGGGGYTF

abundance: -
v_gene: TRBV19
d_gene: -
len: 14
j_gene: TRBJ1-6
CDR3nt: TGTGCCAGTAGCGACTTAGACGTCAGGTCACCCCTCCACTTT
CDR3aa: CASSDLDVRSPLHF